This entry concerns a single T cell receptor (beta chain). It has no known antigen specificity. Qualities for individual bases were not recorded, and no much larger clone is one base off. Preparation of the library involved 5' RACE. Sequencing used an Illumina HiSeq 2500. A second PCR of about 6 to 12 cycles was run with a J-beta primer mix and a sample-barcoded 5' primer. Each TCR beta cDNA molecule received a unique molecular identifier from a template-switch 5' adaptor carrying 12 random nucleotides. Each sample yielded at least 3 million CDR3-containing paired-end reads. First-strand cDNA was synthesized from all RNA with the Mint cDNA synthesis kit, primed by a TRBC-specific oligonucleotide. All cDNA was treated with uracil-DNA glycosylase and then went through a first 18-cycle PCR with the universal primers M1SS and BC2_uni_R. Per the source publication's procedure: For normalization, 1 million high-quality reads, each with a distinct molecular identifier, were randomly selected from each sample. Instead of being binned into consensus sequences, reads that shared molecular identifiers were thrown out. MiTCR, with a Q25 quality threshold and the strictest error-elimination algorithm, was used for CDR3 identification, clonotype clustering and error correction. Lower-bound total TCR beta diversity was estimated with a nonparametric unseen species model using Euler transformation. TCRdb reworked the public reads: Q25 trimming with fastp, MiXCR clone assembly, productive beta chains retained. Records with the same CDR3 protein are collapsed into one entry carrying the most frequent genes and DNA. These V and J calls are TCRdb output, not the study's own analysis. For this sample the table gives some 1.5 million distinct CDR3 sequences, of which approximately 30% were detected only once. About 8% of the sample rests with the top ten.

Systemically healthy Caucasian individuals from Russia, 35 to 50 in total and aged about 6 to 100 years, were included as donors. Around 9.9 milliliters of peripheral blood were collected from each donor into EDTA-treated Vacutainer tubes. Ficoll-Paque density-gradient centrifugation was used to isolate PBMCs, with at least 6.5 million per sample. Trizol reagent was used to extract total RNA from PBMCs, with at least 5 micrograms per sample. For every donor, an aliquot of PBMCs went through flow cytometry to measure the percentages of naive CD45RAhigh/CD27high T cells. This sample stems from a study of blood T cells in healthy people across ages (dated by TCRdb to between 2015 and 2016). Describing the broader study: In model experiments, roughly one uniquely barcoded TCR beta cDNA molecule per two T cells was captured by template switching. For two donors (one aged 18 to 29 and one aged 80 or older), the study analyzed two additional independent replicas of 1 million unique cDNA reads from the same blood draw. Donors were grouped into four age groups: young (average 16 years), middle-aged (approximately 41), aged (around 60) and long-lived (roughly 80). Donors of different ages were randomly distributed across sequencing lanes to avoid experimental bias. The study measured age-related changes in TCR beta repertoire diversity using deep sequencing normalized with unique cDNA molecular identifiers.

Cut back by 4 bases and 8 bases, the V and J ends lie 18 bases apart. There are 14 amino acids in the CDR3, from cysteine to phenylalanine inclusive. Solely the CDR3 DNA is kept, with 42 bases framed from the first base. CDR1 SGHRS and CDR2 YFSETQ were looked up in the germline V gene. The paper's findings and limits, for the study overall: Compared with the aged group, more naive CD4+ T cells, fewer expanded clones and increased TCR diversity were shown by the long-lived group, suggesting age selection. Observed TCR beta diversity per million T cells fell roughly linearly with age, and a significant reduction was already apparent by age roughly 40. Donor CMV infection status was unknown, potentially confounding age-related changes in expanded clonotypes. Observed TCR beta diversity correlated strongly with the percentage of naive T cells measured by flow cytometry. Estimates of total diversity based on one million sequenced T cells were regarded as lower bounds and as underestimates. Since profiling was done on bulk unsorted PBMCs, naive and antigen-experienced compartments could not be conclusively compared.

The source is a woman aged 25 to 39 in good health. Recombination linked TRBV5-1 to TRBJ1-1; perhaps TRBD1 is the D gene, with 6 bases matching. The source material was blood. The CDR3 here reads CASSPGDTVAEAFF. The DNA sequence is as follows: TGCGCCAGCAGCCCGGGGGACACCGTCGCGGAAGCTTTCTTT.